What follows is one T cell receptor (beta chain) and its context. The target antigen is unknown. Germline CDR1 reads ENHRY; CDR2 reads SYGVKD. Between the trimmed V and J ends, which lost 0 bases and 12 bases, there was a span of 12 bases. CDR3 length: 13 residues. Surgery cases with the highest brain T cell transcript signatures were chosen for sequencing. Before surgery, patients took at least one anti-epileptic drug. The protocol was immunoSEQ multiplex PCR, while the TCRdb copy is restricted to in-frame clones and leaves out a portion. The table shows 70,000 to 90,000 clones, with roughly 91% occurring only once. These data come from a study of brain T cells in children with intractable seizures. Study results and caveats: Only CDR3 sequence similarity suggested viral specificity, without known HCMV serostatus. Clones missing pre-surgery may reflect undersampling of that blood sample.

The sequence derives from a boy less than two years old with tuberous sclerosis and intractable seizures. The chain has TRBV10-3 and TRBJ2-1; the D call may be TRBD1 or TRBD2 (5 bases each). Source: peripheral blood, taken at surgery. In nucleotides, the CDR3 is TGTGCCATCAGTGAGTCTAGGGGAGAGGGGCAGTTCTTC. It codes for CAISESRGEGQFF.